This TCR beta chain was captured by sequencing in a study of T cells in Graves' hyperthyroidism and ophthalmopathy. Study in general: Blood from the periphery was taken at initial diagnosis, before any treatment.

Findings and caveats of the study: Separating ophthalmopathy from stable hyperthyroidism was achieved by a 13 V-J model.

Regarding this clonotype: The target antigen is unknown.

Germline CDR1 is MNHEY and CDR2 is SVGEGT. The CDR3 runs 17 residues. Trimming took off 0 bases at V and 6 bases at J, with 20 bases between the two ends. Lactation, pregnancy, other autoimmune disease or uncontrolled infection led to exclusion of patients. Each diagnosis drew on symptoms, thyroxine, TRAb, thyroid ultrasound and orbital computed tomography findings. TCR beta CDR3 regions were amplified from RNA transcripts. HTBI primers were used for first-round RT-PCR of the TCR CDR3. In TCRdb, the multiplex PCR reads were re-called with MiXCR into one record per CDR3 protein. Counted here are approximately 410,000 distinct CDR3 sequences, roughly 13% occurring once; the ten biggest clones make up more than 4.5%.

This sequence was found in a young woman with Graves' hyperthyroidism. The V gene is TRBV6-2 or TRBV6-3, the J gene TRBJ1-2; no clear D gene. The specimen sequenced was blood. The CDR3 sequence: CASSYSSPPLVAHGYTF. The CDR3 coding sequence is TGTGCCAGCAGTTACTCGTCCCCTCCACTCGTCGCGCATGGCTACACCTTC.